This T cell receptor (beta chain) appears in the sequencing data of a study of cytomegalovirus exposure and HLA in healthy donors. Study-level findings and limits: Many donors carried some public TCRs, although rarity characterized most TCR sequences.

This PCR relied on a set of 60 Vbeta primers and 13 Jbeta primers. Some clones are missing from TCRdb's copy, which holds only in-frame ones; the method was immunoSEQ multiplex PCR. The profile shows under 200,000 clones, around two thirds of them singletons. About this clone: The antigen remains undetermined.

CDR1 is SGHNT, CDR2 YYREEE, per germline (reference sequence). The V gene end was trimmed by 2 bases and the J gene end by 2 bases; junction bases not matched to a gene: 3. This CDR3 has 15 residues. The sequencing sample was made of PBMCs. The sequence derives from a man aged 50 or older in good health and CMV-seronegative. This chain links TRBV5-4 with TRBJ2-3; 9 bases match TRBD2. This CDR3 is CASSFAGGITDTQYF. The CDR3 DNA is TGTGCCAGCAGCTTTGCGGGAGGGATCACAGATACGCAGTATTTT. Looking up the rest from reference TRBV5-4 and TRBJ2-3 gives the full variable domain: ETGVTQSPTHLIKTRGQQVTLRCSSQSGHNTVSWYQQALGQGPQFIFQYYREEENGRGNFPPRFSGLQFPNYSSELNVNALELDDSALYLCASSFAGGITDTQYFGPGTRLTVL.